A single sample is the source of the 2 T cell receptor beta chains below, sequenced in a study of blood T cell repertoires in COVID-19. The assay was immunoSEQ multiplex PCR, and TCRdb's table has in-frame clones only and misses some. The sample contains just over 300,000 clones, roughly 85% of which appear only once. Source material: PBMCs or T cells enriched from blood (not recorded which). These receptors originate from a man younger than 45 who had recovered from COVID-19.

The V and J genes are TRBV12-3 or TRBV12-4 and TRBJ1-2; TRBD1 matches 7 bases. The CDR3 is 12 amino acids. V lost 5 bases to trimming and J lost 6 bases; unmatched junction nucleotides: 3. The CDR3 here is CASSPDRDGYTF. Here the CDR3 DNA reads TGTGCCAGCAGTCCCGACAGGGATGGCTACACCTTC.

This rearrangement joins TRBV5-6 to TRBJ1-2; D may be TRBD1 (6 bases). In germline, CDR1 is SGHDT, CDR2 YYEEEE. Between the trimmed V and J ends, which lost 0 bases and 0 bases, there was a span of 12 bases. The CDR3 consists of 16 residues. The CDR3 bases are TGTGCCAGCAGCTTGGACAGGGCGCCTACTAACTATGGCTACACCTTC. This gives the protein CASSLDRAPTNYGYTF.